One sample yielded the 10 T cell receptor beta chains listed below, sequenced in a study of spatial heterogeneity in lung cancer. Whole-study results and caveats: Counts of expanded alpha and beta TCRs within tumors tracked the tumor nonsynonymous mutation count.

MiXCR was run by TCRdb on the 5' RACE reads, yielding one entry per CDR3 protein. The sample consists of 23,000 or so distinct CDR3 sequences, roughly 6.7% of them appearing once. This sample's time point: sample taken at primary tumor resection. Their target antigens are unknown. The sequenced sample was lung tumor tissue, obtained at surgery. These receptors originate from a male donor with early-stage non-small cell lung cancer.

The CDR3 is CASSSGLAGGAQYF. The CDR3 DNA sequence: TGTGCCAGCAGTAGCGGACTAGCGGGAGGCGCGCAGTACTTC. The gene calls are TRBV12-3 or TRBV12-4 and TRBJ2-7, with TRBD2 identical over 14 bases. Unmatched junction bases numbered 6, after V lost 5 bases and J lost 9 bases. This CDR3 is built from 14 residues.

The table lists this clonotype with many counts. The rearrangement links TRBV3-1 to TRBJ2-7, with D possibly being TRBD1 (5 bases). V lost 1 base, J lost 5 bases, and 12 bases lay in between. This CDR3 contains 14 residues. From germline, CDR1 is LGHDT and CDR2 YNNKEL (reference sequence). The CDR3 reads CASSQVGRGNEQYF. The DNA of the CDR3 is TGTGCCAGCAGCCAAGTGGGGCGCGGTAACGAGCAGTACTTC.

The chain recombines TRBV20-1 with TRBJ2-1; the match to TRBD1 covers 7 bases. V lost 0 bases and J lost 5; bases outside the gene matches: 10. The CDR3 is made up of 16 amino acids. CDR1 and CDR2 (germline): DFQATT, SNEGSKA (reference sequence). The CDR3 is CSAREGAGGYNNEQFF. The DNA of the CDR3 is TGCAGTGCTAGAGAAGGCGCAGGGGGTTATAACAATGAGCAGTTCTTC.

There are many counts of this clonotype. The chain employs TRBV7-3 and TRBJ1-2; D might be TRBD1 (5 bases). With 1 base removed from V and 7 bases from J, the gap between germline ends came to 13 bases. The CDR3 extends over 14 amino acids. Germline V gives CDR1 SGHTA, CDR2 FQGTGA. The DNA for the CDR3 is TGTGCCAGCAGCTTAAGTCAGGGAGGAGGTGGCTACACCTTC. Translation: CASSLSQGGGGYTF.

In its sample, this clonotype was seen a few times. The CDR3 region has the DNA TGTGCCAGCGGTACCGGGACAGGGGACCCTACAGATACGCAGTATTTT. Translated: CASGTGTGDPTDTQYF. This chain joins TRBV28 and TRBJ2-3; 10 bases agree with TRBD1. The CDR3 totals 16 residues. Per the germline V gene, CDR1 is MDHEN and CDR2 is SYDVKM. V shed 8 bases and J 3 bases; nucleotides not matched to a gene: 11.

This clonotype occurred many times. V is TRBV12-3 or TRBV12-4 and J is TRBJ1-5; no firm D call. The V gene lost 3 bases and the J gene lost 0 bases, with 6 bases spanning the gap. CDR3 length equals 14 residues. This CDR3 reads CASSLMDSNQPQHF. DNA for the CDR3: TGTGCCAGCAGTTTGATGGATAGCAATCAGCCCCAGCATTTT.

The chain has TRBV7-8 and TRBJ2-2, with TRBD1 matching over 7 bases. This CDR3 is 15 amino acids long. With V trimmed by 2 bases and J by 5 bases, 5 bases remained unmatched. Germline V CDR1 and CDR2: SGHVS, FQNEAQ. The CDR3 sequence: CASSLQGGATGELFF. In DNA form, the CDR3 reads TGTGCCAGCAGCTTACAAGGGGGCGCGACCGGGGAGCTGTTTTTT.

The chain combines TRBV18 with TRBJ2-1; D not certain. V was pared by 3 bases and J by 0 bases, with 12 bases between. Germline V gene sequence: CDR1 KGHSH, CDR2 LQKENI. The CDR3 loop spans 16 amino acids. The CDR3 region is CASSPSLAGSYNEQFF. The CDR3 nucleotides read TGTGCCAGCTCACCCTCGTTGGCTGGCTCCTACAATGAGCAGTTCTTC.

The table lists this clonotype with many counts. This sequence joins TRBV4-1 and TRBJ2-2, with D maybe TRBD2 (6 bases). V gave up 0 bases and J gave up 6 bases, with 17 bases separating them. Germline V gives CDR1 MGHRA, CDR2 YSYEKL. This CDR3 contains 17 residues. CDR3 region: CASSQEPQLARAGELFF. Here the CDR3 DNA reads TGCGCCAGCAGCCAAGAACCCCAACTAGCCCGGGCCGGGGAGCTGTTTTTT.

This clonotype has ten or more counts. The chain links TRBV5-1 to TRBJ2-1, with D perhaps matching TRBD2 (5 bases). Per germline, CDR1 SGHRS and CDR2 YFSETQ. Trimming took off 7 bases at V and 6 bases at J, with 11 bases between the two ends. The CDR3 runs 12 residues. The CDR3 region has the DNA TGCGCCAGCTCGGGGAGTAGCAATGAGCAGTTCTTC. Residues: CASSGSSNEQFF.